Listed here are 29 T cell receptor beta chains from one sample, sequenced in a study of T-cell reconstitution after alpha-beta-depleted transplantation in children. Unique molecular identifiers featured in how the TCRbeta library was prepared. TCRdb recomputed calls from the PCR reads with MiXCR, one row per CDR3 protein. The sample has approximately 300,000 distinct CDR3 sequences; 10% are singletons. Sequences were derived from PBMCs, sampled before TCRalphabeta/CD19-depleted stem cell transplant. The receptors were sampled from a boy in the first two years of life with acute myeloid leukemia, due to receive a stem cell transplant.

CDR3 residues: CASSLVSPPSTDTQYF. The CDR3 DNA reads as TGTGCCAGCAGTTTAGTGAGCCCCCCTAGCACAGATACGCAGTATTTT. V is TRBV28 and J is TRBJ2-3; D gene ambiguous. This CDR3 spans 16 amino acids. Trimming left V 2 bases short and J 0 bases short, with 12 bases between. Germline V CDR1 and CDR2: MDHEN, SYDVKM.

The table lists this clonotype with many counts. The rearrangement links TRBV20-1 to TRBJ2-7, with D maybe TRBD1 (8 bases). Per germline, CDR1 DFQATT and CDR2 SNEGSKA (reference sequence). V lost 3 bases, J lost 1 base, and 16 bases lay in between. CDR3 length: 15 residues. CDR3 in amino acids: CSASPTGGGSYEQYF. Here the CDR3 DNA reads TGCAGTGCTAGCCCCACAGGGGGAGGGTCCTACGAGCAGTACTTC.

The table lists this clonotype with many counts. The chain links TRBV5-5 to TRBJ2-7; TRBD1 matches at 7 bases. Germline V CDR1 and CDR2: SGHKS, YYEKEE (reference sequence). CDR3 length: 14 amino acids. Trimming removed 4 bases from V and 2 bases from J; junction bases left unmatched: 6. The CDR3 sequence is CASSIGQATYEQYF. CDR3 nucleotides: TGTGCCAGCAGCATCGGACAGGCCACCTACGAGCAGTACTTC.

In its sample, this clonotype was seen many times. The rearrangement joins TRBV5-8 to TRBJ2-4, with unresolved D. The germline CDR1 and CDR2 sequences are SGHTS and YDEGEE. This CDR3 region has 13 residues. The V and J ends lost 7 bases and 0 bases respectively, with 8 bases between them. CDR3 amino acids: CASLGLAKNIQYF. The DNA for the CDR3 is TGTGCCAGCCTCGGCTTAGCCAAAAACATTCAGTACTTC.

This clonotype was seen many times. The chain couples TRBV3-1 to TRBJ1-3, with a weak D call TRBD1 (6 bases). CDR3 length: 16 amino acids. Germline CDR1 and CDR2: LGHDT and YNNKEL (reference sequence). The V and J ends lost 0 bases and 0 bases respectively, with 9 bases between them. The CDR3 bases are TGTGCCAGCAGCCAAGAAGGGACATACTCTGGAAACACCATATATTTT. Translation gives CASSQEGTYSGNTIYF.

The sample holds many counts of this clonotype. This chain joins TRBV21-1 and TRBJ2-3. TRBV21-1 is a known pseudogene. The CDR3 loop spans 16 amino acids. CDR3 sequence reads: CASSKGPLSSTDTQYF. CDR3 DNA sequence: TGTGCCAGCAGCAAAGGGCCCTTGTCTAGCACAGATACGCAGTATTTT.

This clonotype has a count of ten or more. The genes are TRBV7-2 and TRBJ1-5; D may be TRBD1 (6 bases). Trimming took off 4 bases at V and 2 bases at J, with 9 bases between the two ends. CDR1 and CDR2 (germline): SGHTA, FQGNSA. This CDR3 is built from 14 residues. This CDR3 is CASSSRGGNQPQHF. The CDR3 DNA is TGTGCCAGCAGCTCCAGGGGTGGCAATCAGCCCCAGCATTTT. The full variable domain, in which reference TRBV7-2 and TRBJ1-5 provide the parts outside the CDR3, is GAGVSQSPSNKVTEKGKDVELRCDPISGHTALYWYRQSLGQGLEFLIYFQGNSAPDKSGLPSDRFSAERTGGSVSTLTIQRTQQEDSAVYLCASSSRGGNQPQHFGDGTRLSIL.

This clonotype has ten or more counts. CDR3 DNA sequence: TGTGCCAGCAGTGAAAATCGAGTAGATGAGCAGTTCTTC. Translated, it gives CASSENRVDEQFF. The chain links TRBV25-1 to TRBJ2-1, with D unclear. The germline V and J ends were trimmed by 2 bases and 8 bases, with 10 bases remaining between them. Germline-derived CDR1 and CDR2 are MGHDK and SYGVNS. CDR3 length: 13 amino acids.

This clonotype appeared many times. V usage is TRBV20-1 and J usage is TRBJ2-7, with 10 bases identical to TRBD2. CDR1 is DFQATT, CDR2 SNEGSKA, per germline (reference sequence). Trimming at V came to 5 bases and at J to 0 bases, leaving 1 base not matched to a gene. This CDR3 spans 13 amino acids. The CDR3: CSAWTSGSYEQYF. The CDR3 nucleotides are TGCAGTGCTTGGACTAGCGGCTCCTACGAGCAGTACTTC.

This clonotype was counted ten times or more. The DNA for the CDR3 is TGTGCCAGCAGCAAGGGCTCCAACTCCTACGAGCAGTACTTC. This encodes CASSKGSNSYEQYF. The gene calls are TRBV9 and TRBJ2-7; D remains unclear. V was cut by 4 bases and J by 0 bases, with 11 bases left in between. Germline CDR1 is SGDLS and CDR2 is YYNGEE. The CDR3 has 14 residues. The whole variable domain, filled in from reference TRBV9 and TRBJ2-7, reads DSGVTQTPKHLITATGQRVTLRCSPRSGDLSVYWYQQSLDQGLQFLIQYYNGEERAKGNILERFSAQQFPDLHSELNLSSLELGDSALYFCASSKGSNSYEQYFGPGTRLTVT.

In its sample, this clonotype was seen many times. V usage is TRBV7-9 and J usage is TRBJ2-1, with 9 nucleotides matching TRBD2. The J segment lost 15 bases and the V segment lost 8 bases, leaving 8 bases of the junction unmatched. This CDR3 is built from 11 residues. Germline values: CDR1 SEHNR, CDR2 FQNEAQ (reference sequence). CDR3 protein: CASSLSGGPFF. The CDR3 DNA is TGTGCCAGCTCCCTGAGCGGGGGGCCGTTCTTC.

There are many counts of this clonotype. DNA for the CDR3: TGTGCCAGCAGTTACTCGTATGGGTTCGGGAAAGGGCAGCCCCAGCATTTT. This encodes CASSYSYGFGKGQPQHF. The gene calls are TRBV6-5 and TRBJ1-5, with no clear D. The germline V gene encodes CDR1 MNHEY and CDR2 SVGAGI. V was clipped by 0 bases and J by 7 bases, with 19 bases between them. The CDR3 totals 17 residues.

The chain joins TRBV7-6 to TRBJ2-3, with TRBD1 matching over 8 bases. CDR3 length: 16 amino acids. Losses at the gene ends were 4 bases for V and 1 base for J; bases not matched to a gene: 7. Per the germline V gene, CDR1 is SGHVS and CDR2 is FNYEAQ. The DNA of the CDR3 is TGTGCCAGCAGCTCCCCGGACAGGGCTGGCACAGATACGCAGTATTTT. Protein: CASSSPDRAGTDTQYF. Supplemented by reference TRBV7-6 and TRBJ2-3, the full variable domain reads GAGVSQSPRYKVTKRGQDVALRCDPISGHVSLYWYRQALGQGPEFLTYFNYEAQQDKSGLPNDRFSAERPEGSISTLTIQRTEQRDSAMYRCASSSPDRAGTDTQYFGPGTRLTVL.

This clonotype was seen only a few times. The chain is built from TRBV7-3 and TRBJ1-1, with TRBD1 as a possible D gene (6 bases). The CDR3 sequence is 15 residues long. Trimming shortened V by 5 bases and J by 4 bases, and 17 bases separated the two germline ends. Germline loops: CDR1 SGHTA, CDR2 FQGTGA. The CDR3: CASSPGGAGITEAFF. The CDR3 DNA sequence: TGTGCCAGCAGCCCGGGGGGGGCGGGTATCACTGAAGCTTTCTTT. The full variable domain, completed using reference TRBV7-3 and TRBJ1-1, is GAGVSQTPSNKVTEKGKYVELRCDPISGHTALYWYRQSLGQGPEFLIYFQGTGAADDSGLPNDRFFAVRPEGSVSTLKIQRTERGDSAVYLCASSPGGAGITEAFFGQGTRLTVV.

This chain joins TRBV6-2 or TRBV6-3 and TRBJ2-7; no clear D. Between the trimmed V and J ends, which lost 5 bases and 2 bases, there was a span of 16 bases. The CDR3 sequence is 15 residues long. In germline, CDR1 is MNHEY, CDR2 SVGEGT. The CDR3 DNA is TGTGCCAGCAGTAGGCTGGGCCCCGGAACCTACGAGCAGTACTTC. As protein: CASSRLGPGTYEQYF.

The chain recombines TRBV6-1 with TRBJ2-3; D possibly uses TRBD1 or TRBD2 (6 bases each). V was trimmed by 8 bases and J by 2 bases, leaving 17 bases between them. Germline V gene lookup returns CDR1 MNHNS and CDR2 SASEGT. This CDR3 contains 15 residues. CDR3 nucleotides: TGTGCCAGCCGGGGGCTGGCTAGTAACACAGATACGCAGTATTTT. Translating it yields CASRGLASNTDTQYF.

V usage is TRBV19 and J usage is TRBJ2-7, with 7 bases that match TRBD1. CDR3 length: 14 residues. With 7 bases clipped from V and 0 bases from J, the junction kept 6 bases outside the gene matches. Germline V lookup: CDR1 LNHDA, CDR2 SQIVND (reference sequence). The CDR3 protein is CASKGAPSSYEQYF. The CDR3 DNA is TGTGCCAGTAAGGGGGCCCCGAGCTCCTACGAGCAGTACTTC.

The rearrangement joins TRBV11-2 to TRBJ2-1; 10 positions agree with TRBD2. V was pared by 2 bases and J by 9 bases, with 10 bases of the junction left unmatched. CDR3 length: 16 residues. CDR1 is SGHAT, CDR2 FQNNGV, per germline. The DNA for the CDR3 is TGTGCCAGCAGCTTAAGCGGGGGGGCTTTTTTCAGTGAGCAGTTCTTC. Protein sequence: CASSLSGGAFFSEQFF.

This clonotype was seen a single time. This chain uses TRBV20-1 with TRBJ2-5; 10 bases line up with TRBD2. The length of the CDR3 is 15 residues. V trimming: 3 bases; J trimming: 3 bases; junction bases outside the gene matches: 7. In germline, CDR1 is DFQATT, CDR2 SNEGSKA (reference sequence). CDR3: CSASLGLAVEETQYF. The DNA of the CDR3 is TGCAGTGCTAGCTTAGGACTAGCGGTAGAAGAGACCCAGTACTTC.

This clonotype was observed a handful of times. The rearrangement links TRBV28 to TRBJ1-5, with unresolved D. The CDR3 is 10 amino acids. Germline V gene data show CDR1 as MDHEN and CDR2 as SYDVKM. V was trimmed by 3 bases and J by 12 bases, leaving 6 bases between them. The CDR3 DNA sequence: TGTGCCAGCAGTTTTGGGGTCCAGCATTTT. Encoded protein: CASSFGVQHF.

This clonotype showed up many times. The CDR3 region has the DNA TGTGCCAGCAGCTTAGACCCCAGAAACACAGGCAACGTCCTGACTTTC. Its protein product is CASSLDPRNTGNVLTF. V usage is TRBV11-2 and J usage is TRBJ2-6; D might be TRBD1 (5 bases). Trimming shortened V by 0 bases and J by 9 bases, and 15 bases separated the two germline ends. This CDR3 has 16 amino acids. In germline, CDR1 is SGHAT, CDR2 FQNNGV.

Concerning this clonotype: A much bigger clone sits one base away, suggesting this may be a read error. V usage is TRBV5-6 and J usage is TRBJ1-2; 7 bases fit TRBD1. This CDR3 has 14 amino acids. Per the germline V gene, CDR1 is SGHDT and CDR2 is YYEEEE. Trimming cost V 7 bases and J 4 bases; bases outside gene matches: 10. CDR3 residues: CASGGTDPFYGYTF. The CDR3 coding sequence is TGTGCCAGCGGGGGGACAGATCCTTTCTATGGCTACACCTTC.

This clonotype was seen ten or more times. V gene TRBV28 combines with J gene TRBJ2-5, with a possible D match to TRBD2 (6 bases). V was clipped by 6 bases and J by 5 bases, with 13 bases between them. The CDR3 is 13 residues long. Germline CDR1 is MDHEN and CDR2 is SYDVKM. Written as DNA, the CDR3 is TGTGCCAGCAGGGGGACTGGAATGGAGACCCAGTACTTC. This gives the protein CASRGTGMETQYF.

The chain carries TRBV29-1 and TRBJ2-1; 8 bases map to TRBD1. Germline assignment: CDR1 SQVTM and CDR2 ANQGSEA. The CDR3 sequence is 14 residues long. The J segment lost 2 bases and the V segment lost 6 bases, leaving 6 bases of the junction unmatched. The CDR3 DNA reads TGCAGCGTACCAGGGGGCTTCACCTACAATGAGCAGTTCTTC. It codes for CSVPGGFTYNEQFF.

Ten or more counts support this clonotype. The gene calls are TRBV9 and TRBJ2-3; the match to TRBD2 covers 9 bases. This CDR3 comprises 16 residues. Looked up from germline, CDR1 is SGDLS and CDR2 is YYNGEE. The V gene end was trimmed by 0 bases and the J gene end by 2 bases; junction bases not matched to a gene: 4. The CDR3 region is CASSVGLAAYTDTQYF. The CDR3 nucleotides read TGTGCCAGCAGCGTAGGACTAGCGGCTTACACAGATACGCAGTATTTT.

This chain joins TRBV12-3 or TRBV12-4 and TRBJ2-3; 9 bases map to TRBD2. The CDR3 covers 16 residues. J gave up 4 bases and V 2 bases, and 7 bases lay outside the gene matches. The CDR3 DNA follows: TGTGCCAGCAGTTTAAAGGCGGGAGGGCCAGCAGATACGCAGTATTTT. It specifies CASSLKAGGPADTQYF.

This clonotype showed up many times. The chain's CDR3 is CASSLDMGTGELFF. The CDR3 coding sequence is TGCGCCAGCAGCTTGGATATGGGAACCGGGGAGCTGTTTTTT. The rearrangement joins TRBV5-1 to TRBJ2-2; D remains ambiguous. The CDR3 is 14 amino acids. The germline V gene has CDR1 SGHRS and CDR2 YFSETQ. Trimming left V 0 bases short and J 5 bases short, with 8 bases between. The variable domain in full, with the rest retrieved from reference TRBV5-1 and TRBJ2-2, is KAGVTQTPRYLIKTRGQQVTLSCSPISGHRSVSWYQQTPGQGLQFLFEYFSETQRNKGNFPGRFSGRQFSNSRSEMNVSTLELGDSALYLCASSLDMGTGELFFGEGSRLTVL.

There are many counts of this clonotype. The CDR3: CASSEGSSANNYEQYF. CDR3 DNA sequence: TGTGCCAGCAGTGAGGGTTCGTCGGCTAACAACTACGAGCAGTACTTC. The chain couples TRBV2 to TRBJ2-7, with D uncertain. V shed 3 bases and J shed 3 bases, with 18 bases lying between them. This CDR3 comprises 16 residues. Germline-derived CDR1 and CDR2 are SNHLY and FYNNEI. Filled out from reference TRBV2 and TRBJ2-7, the complete variable domain reads EPEVTQTPSHQVTQMGQEVILRCVPISNHLYFYWYRQILGQKVEFLVSFYNNEISEKSEIFDDQFSVERPDGSNFTLKIRSTKLEDSAMYFCASSEGSSANNYEQYFGPGTRLTVT.

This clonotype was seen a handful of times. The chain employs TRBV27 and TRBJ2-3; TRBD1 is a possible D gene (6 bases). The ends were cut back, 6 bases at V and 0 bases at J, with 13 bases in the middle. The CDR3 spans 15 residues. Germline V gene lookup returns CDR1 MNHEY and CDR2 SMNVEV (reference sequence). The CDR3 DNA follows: TGTGCCAGCAGCTACAGGGCCTCTAGCACAGATACGCAGTATTTT. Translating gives CASSYRASSTDTQYF.